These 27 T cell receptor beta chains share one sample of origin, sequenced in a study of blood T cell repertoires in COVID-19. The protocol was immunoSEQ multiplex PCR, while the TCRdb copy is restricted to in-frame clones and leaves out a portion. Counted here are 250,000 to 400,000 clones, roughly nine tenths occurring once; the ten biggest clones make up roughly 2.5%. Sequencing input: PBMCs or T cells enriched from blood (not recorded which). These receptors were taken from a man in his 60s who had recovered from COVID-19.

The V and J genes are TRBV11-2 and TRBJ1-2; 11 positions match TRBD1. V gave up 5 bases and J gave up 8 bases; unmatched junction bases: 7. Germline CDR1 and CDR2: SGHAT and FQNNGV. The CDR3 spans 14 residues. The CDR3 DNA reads TGTGCCAGCAGCGGCACGGACAGGGGGCAAGGCTACACCTTC. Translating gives CASSGTDRGQGYTF.

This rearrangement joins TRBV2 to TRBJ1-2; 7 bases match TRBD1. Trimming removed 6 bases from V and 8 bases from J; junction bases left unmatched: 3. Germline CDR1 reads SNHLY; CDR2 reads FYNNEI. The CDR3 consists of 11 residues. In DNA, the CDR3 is TGTGCCAGCAGGGGACAGTCCGGCTACACCTTC. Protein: CASRGQSGYTF.

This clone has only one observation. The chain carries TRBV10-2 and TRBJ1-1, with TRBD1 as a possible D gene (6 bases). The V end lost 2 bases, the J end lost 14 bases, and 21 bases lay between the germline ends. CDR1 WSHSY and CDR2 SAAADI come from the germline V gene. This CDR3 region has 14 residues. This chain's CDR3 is CASSESLGQSKRFF. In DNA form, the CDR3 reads TGCGCCAGCAGTGAGAGTCTCGGACAGTCAAAGAGATTCTTT.

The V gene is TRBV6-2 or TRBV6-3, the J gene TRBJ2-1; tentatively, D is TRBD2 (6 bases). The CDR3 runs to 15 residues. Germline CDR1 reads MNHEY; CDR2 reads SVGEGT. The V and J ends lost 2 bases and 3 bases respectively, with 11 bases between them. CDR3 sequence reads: CASSYGFSGYNEQFF. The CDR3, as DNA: TGTGCCAGCAGTTACGGCTTTAGCGGCTACAATGAGCAGTTCTTC.

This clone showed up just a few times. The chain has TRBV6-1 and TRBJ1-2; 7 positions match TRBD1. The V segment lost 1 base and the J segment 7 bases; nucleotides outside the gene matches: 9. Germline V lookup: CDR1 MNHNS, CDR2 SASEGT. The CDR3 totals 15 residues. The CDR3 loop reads CASSEGGQRLLGYTF. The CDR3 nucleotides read TGTGCCAGCAGTGAAGGGGGACAGCGCCTGCTTGGCTACACCTTC.

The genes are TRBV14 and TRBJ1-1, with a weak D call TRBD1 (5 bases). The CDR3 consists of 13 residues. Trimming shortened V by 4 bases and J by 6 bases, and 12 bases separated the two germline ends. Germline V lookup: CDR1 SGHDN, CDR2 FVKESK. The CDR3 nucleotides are TGTGCCAGCAGCCCAACAGGTCCAGCTGAAGCTTTCTTT. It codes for CASSPTGPAEAFF.

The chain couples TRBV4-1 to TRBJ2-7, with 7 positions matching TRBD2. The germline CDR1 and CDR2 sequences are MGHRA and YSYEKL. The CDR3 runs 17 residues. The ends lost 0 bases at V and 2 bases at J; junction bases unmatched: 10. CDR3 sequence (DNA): TGCGCCAGCAGCCAAGAATCGAAACTAGCGAATACCTACGAGCAGTACTTC. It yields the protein CASSQESKLANTYEQYF.

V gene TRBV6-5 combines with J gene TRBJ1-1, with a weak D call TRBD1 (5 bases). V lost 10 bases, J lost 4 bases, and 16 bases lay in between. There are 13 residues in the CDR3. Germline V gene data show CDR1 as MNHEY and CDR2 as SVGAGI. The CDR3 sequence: CATLAGRTTEAFF. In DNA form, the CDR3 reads TGTGCCACCCTGGCGGGGCGGACCACTGAAGCTTTCTTT.

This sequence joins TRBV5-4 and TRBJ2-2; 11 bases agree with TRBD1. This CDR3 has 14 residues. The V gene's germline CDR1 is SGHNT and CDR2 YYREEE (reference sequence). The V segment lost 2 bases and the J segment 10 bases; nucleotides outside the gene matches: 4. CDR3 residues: CASSLGTGGVELFF. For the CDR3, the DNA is TGTGCCAGCAGCTTAGGGACAGGGGGTGTGGAGCTGTTTTTT.

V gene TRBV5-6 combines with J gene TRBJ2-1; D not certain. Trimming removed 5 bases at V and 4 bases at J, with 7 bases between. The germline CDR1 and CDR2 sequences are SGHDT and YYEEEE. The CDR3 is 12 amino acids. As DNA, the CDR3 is TGTGCCAGCAGTTTAGTGTACAATGAGCAGTTCTTC. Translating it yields CASSLVYNEQFF.

Here the CDR3 reads CASSGGLSTDTQYF. CDR3 DNA: TGTGCCAGCAGCGGGGGGCTAAGCACAGATACGCAGTATTTT. This chain joins TRBV9 and TRBJ2-3; possibly TRBD1 for D (6 bases). Germline CDR1 reads SGDLS; CDR2 reads YYNGEE. Deletions cut 3 bases from V and 0 bases from J, with 8 bases between. The CDR3 runs to 14 residues.

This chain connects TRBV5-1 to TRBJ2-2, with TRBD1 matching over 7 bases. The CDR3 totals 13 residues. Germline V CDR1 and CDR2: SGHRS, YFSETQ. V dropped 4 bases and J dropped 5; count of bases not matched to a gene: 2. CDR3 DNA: TGCGCCAGCAGCACGGGACAGACCGGGGAGCTGTTTTTT. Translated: CASSTGQTGELFF.

CDR3 DNA sequence: TGCGCCAGCAGCCAGGACAGGGGGATCCTCCCCGCCTCTTACGAGCAGTACTTC. Translated, it gives CASSQDRGILPASYEQYF. This rearrangement joins TRBV4-1 to TRBJ2-7, with TRBD1 matching over 10 bases. The CDR3 is made up of 18 amino acids. CDR1 MGHRA and CDR2 YSYEKL come from the germline V gene. The J segment lost 4 bases and the V segment lost 3 bases, leaving 15 bases of the junction unmatched.

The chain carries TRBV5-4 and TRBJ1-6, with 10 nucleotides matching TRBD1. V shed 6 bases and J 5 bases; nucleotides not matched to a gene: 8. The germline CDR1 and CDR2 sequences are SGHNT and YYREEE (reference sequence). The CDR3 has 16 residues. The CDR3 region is CASKGTGVEDNSPLHF. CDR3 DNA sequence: TGTGCCAGCAAAGGGACAGGGGTCGAGGATAATTCACCCCTCCACTTT.

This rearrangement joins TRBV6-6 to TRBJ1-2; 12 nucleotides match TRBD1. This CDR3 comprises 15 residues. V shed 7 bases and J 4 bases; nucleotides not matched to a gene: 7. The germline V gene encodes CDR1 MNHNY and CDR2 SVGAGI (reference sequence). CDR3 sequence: CASNSGTGGIYGYTF. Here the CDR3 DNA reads TGTGCCAGCAACTCCGGGACAGGGGGCATCTATGGCTACACCTTC.

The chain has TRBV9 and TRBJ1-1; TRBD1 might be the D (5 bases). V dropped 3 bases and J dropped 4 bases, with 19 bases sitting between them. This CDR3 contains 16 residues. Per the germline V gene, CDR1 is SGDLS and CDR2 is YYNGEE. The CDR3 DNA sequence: TGTGCCAGCAGCGGCGGGGGGGGACTACCAAGCACTGAAGCTTTCTTT. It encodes CASSGGGGLPSTEAFF.

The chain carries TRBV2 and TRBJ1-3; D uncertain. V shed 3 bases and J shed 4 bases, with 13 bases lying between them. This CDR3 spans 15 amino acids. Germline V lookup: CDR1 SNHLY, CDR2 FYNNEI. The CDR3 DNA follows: TGTGCCAGCAGTGAGGGAGCGCCGCCGGGAAACACCATATATTTT. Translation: CASSEGAPPGNTIYF.

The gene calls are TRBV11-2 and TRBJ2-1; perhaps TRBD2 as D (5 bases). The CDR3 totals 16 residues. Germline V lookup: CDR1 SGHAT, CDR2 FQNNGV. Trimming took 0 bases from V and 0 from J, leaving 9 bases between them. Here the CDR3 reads CASSLDRGASYNEQFF. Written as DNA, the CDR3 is TGTGCCAGCAGCTTAGATCGGGGAGCCTCCTACAATGAGCAGTTCTTC.

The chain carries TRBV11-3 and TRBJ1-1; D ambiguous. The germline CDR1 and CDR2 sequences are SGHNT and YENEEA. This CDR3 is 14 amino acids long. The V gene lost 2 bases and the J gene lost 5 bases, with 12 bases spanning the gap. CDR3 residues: CASSLPPRGTEAFF. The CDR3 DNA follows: TGTGCCAGCAGCTTACCCCCGAGAGGGACTGAAGCTTTCTTT. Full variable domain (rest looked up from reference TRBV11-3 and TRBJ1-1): EAGVVQSPRYKIIEKKQPVAFWCNPISGHNTLYWYLQNLGQGPELLIRYENEEAVDDSQLPKDRFSAERLKGVDSTLKIQPAELGDSAVYLCASSLPPRGTEAFFGQGTRLTVV.

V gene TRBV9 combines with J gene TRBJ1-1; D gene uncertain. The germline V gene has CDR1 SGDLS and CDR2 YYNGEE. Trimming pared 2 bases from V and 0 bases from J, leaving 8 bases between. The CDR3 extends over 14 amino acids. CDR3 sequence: CASSVSHLNTEAFF. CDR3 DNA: TGTGCCAGCAGCGTTTCGCACTTGAACACTGAAGCTTTCTTT.

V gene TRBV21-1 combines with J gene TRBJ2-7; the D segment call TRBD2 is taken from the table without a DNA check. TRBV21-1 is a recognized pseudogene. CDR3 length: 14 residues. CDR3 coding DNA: TGTGCCAGCAGCATCGGGACTGAGCCCTACGAGCAGTACTTC. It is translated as CASSIGTEPYEQYF.

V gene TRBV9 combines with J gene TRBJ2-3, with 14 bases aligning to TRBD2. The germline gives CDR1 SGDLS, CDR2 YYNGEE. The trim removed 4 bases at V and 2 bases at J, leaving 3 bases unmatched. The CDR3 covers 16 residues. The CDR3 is CASSLGLAGVTDTQYF. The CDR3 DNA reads TGTGCCAGCAGCCTGGGACTAGCGGGAGTCACAGATACGCAGTATTTT.

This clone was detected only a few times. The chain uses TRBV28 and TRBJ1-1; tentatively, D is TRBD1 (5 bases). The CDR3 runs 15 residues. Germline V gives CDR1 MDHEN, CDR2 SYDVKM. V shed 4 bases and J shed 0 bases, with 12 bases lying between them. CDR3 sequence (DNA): TGTGCCAGCAGTTCACCGACAGTTATGAACACTGAAGCTTTCTTT. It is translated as CASSSPTVMNTEAFF.

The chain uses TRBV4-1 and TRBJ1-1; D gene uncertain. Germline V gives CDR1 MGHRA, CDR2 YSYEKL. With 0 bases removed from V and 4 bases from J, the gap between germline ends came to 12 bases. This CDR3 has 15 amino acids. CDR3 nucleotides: TGCGCCAGCAGCCAAGAGGTGGCTCGCAGCACTGAAGCTTTCTTT. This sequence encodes CASSQEVARSTEAFF.

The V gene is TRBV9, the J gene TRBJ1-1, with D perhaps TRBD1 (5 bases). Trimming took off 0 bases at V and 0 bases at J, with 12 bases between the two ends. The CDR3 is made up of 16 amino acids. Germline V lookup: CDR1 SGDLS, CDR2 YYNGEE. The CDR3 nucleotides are TGTGCCAGCAGCGTAGAGCCAGGGATGCTGAACACTGAAGCTTTCTTT. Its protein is CASSVEPGMLNTEAFF.

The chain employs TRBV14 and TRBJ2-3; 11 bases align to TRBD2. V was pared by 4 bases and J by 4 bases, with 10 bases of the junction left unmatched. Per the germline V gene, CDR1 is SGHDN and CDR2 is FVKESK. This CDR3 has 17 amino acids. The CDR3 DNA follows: TGTGCCAGCAGCCGACGAATACTAGCGGGAGTGGCAGATACGCAGTATTTT. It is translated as CASSRRILAGVADTQYF.

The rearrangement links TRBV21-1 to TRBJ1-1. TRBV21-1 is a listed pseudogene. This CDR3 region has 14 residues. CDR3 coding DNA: TGTGCCAGCAGCAATTTAGCAGGGAGGACTGAAGCTTTCTTT. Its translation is CASSNLAGRTEAFF.